What follows are 2 T cell receptor beta chains derived from one specimen sequenced in a study of T cells in localized non-small cell lung cancer. Method: immunoSEQ multiplex PCR; TCRdb's copy keeps in-frame clones and lacks some. The data contain 45,000 to 55,000 clones, 77% of them singletons. Sequencing was performed on peripheral blood, taken before any cancer treatment. The receptor set was obtained from a man between 40 and 75 years old with stage I squamous cell lung carcinoma.

The chain combines TRBV6-5 with TRBJ1-1, with no clear D. The CDR3 has 15 residues. Germline V gives CDR1 MNHEY, CDR2 SVGAGI. V was trimmed by 10 bases and J by 1 base, leaving 19 bases between them. For the CDR3, the DNA is TGTGCCACCAAAAACCCCATACTGGGGAACACTGAAGCTTTCTTT. Protein sequence: CATKNPILGNTEAFF.

The CDR3 loop is CASSSERGAWNEQFF. The CDR3 DNA reads as TGTGCCAGCAGCTCCGAGCGGGGGGCGTGGAATGAGCAGTTCTTC. The chain recombines TRBV11-2 with TRBJ2-1; 9 bases agree with TRBD2. The ends lost 4 bases at V and 7 bases at J; junction bases unmatched: 8. CDR1 SGHAT and CDR2 FQNNGV come from the germline V gene. The length of the CDR3 is 15 residues.